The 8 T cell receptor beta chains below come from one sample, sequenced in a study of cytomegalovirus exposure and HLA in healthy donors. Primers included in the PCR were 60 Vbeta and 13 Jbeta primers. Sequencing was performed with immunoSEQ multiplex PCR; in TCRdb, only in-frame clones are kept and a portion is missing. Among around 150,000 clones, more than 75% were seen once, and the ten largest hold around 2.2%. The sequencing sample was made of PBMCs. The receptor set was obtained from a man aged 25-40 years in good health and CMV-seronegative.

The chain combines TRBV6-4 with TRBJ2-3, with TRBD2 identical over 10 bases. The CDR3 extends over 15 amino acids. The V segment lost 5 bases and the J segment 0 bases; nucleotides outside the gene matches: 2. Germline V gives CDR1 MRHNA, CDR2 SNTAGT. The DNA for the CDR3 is TGTGCCAGCAGTCCGACTAGCGGGAGCACAGATACGCAGTATTTT. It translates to CASSPTSGSTDTQYF.

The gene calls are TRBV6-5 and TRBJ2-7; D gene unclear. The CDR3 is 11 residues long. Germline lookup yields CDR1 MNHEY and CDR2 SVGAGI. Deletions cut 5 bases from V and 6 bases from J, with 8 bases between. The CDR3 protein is CASSPFGEQYF. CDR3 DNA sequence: TGTGCCAGCAGTCCCTTCGGCGAGCAGTACTTC.

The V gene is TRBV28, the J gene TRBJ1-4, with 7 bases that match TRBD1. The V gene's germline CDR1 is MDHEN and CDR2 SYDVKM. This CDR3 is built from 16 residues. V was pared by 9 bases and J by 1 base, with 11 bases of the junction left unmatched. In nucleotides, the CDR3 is TGTGCCAGAACCGACAGGGCCCAAGGAACTAATGAAAAACTGTTTTTT. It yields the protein CARTDRAQGTNEKLFF. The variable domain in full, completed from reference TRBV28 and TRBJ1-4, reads DVKVTQSSRYLVKRTGEKVFLECVQDMDHENMFWYRQDPGLGLRLIYFSYDVKMKEKGDIPEGYSVSREKKERFSLILESASTNQTSMYLCARTDRAQGTNEKLFFGSGTQLSVL.

The CDR3 DNA sequence: TGTGCCAGCAGTGCCCCCGGTAATAGCAATCAGCCCCAGCATTTT. Protein sequence: CASSAPGNSNQPQHF. V is TRBV2 and J is TRBJ1-5; D ambiguous. Deletions cut 4 bases from V and 0 bases from J, with 10 bases between. Germline-derived CDR1 and CDR2 are SNHLY and FYNNEI. This CDR3 spans 15 amino acids.

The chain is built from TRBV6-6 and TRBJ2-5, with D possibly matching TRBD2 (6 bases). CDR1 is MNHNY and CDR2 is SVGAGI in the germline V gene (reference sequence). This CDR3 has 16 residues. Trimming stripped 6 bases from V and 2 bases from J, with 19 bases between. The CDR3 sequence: CASRLLPGGAQETQYF. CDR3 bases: TGTGCCAGCAGACTCCTCCCTGGAGGGGCGCAAGAGACCCAGTACTTC.

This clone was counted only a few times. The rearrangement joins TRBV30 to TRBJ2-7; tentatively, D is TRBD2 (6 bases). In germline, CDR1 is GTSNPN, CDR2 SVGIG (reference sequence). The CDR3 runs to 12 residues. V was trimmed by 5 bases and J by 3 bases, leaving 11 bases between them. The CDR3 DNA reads TGTGCCTGGGGGGACTCTCACTACGAGCAGTACTTC. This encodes CAWGDSHYEQYF.

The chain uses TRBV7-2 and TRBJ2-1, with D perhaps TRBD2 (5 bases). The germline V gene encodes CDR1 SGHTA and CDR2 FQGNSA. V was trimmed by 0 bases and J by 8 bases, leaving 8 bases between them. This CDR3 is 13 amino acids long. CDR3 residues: CASSLALAHEQFF. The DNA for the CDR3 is TGTGCCAGCAGCTTAGCCCTAGCCCATGAGCAGTTCTTC.

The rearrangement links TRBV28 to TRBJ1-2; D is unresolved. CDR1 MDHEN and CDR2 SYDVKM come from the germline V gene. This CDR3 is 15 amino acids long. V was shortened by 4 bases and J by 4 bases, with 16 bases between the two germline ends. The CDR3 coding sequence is TGTGCCAGCAGTTCCCCGGCCAGGCCGGCCTATGGCTACACCTTC. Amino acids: CASSSPARPAYGYTF.